This T cell receptor beta chain was captured in a study of T cells in Graves' hyperthyroidism and ophthalmopathy (dated by TCRdb to between 2017 and 2020). Notes on the research overall: TCR V-J signatures able to tell the groups apart were searched for in a discovery cohort of 95 or so patients, of whom roughly 42 had Graves' ophthalmopathy and roughly 57 had stable Graves' hyperthyroidism. Thyroid tissue and blood T-cell repertoires from more than 5 Graves' hyperthyroidism patients were also compared in the study. Whether ophthalmopathy could be predicted prospectively was tested in an independent validation cohort made up of 18 to 20 hyperthyroidism patients plus 17 patients who later progressed to ophthalmopathy. Following sampling, methimazole starting at 30 mg daily was given to hyperthyroidism patients, and high-dose intravenous methylprednisolone was given to ophthalmopathy patients. The 100 discovery patients were divided at random into training and test sets in a 7:3 ratio. The paper reports TCR Vbeta CDR3 sequencing of roughly 140 peripheral blood samples: under 45 ophthalmopathy, over 70 hyperthyroidism and 17 progressor patients. The paper's findings and limits, for the study overall: In cross-validation, a model built on a 13 V-J signature told ophthalmopathy apart from stable hyperthyroidism with approximately 90% sensitivity and roughly 81% specificity, and in testing the same model reached 80%/75%. Most expanded thyroid clonotypes (frequency above 0.001) were also detected in blood, suggesting blood repertoires may reflect thyroid immune responses. In validation, the model predicted progression to ophthalmopathy a median of roughly six months before onset, with approximately 71% sensitivity and 72.22% specificity. Sample size was not statistically predetermined, and investigators were not blinded to group allocation.

About this clonotype: Its antigen is still unknown. No much larger clone is present one base from it, and per-base qualities are unavailable.

The study excluded patients with uncontrolled infections, other autoimmune diseases, pregnancy or lactation. Diagnoses were based on clinical symptoms, serum thyroxine and TRAb, thyroid ultrasound and orbital computed tomography. Trizol reagent was used to extract total RNA, and RNA quality was then checked on an Agilent 2100 Bioanalyzer. The CDR3 measures 15 amino acids from cysteine to phenylalanine. Kept here is only the CDR3 DNA, which spans 45 bases and is read in frame from base 1. From V the trimming removes 3 bases and from J it removes 2 bases, while the gene matches leave 8 bases of the junction unaccounted for. The germline V gene supplies CDR1 SGDLS and CDR2 YYNGEE. Amplification of TCR beta CDR3 regions was carried out from RNA transcripts. The first round of RT-PCR for the TCR CDR3 was performed with the HTBI primer set and the Qiagen OneStep RT-PCR kit. The libraries were constructed in a second round of multiplex PCR and then size-selected and purified. Paired-end sequencing of the libraries was performed with 100 bp reads on an Illumina HiSeq2000. For the original study's pipeline: SOAPnuke was used to process the raw data, removing reads that contained adapters or uncalled bases, had a mean Phred below 15, or lacked an exact match to the constant primer or identifier. High-quality paired reads were merged using COPE v1.2.5, and each unique nucleotide sequence was defined as a clonotype. MiTCR v1.1 was used to align clonotypes to the IMGT TRBV, TRBD and TRBJ reference segments. The analysis was restricted to V-J combinations with a frequency above 0.0001, which together covered about 99% of the repertoires. A TCS score was defined as the ratio of F50 (clonal expansion) to E x V (chaos), with BLOSUM62-based TCRdist applied between CDR3 peptides within each V-J. Welch's t-statistics and random forest reduced fewer than 600 V-J features to 10 to 15, which were used in a naive Bayes classifier (R e1071). Thyroid-blood repertoire similarity was quantified with the Morisita-Horn index. Through fastp at Q25 and MiXCR, TCRdb rebuilt clones from the public reads, retaining in-frame beta chains. Rows with one shared CDR3 protein collapse into an entry with the most common genes and DNA. For this entry, the V and J calls and clone size follow TCRdb and not the study's own pipeline. Within this sample are more than 500,000 distinct CDR3 sequences, with 46% of them counted one time only. About 45% of the sample belongs to the ten largest clones.

The chain links TRBV9 with TRBJ2-7, with TRBD1 identical over 7 junction bases. Sequences were obtained from peripheral blood or thyroid tissue (not recorded which). The clonotype originates from an adult woman with Graves' disease, either hyperthyroidism or ophthalmopathy (not recorded which). The base sequence is TGTGCCAGCAGCGCCCTACAGGGGAGAACCTACGAGCAGTACTTC. It codes for CASSALQGRTYEQYF.